This T cell receptor (beta chain) was sequenced for a study of blood T cell repertoires in COVID-19. The data were produced by immunoSEQ multiplex PCR, yet TCRdb's version contains in-frame clones alone and is incomplete. The sample shows 360,000 or so clones, about 88% of them seen only once. Germline values: CDR1 SGDLS, CDR2 YYNGEE. V was clipped by 4 bases and J by 8 bases; unmatched bases: 10. There are 14 residues in the CDR3. The chain is built from TRBV9 and TRBJ1-2, with TRBD1 identical over 8 bases. Sample: PBMCs or T cells enriched from blood (not recorded which). This sequence was found in a young woman who had recovered from COVID-19. The CDR3 is CASSPGQGPVGYTF. CDR3 DNA: TGTGCCAGCAGCCCCGGACAGGGACCTGTCGGCTACACCTTC.